This T cell receptor (beta chain) was recovered during a study of cytomegalovirus exposure and HLA in healthy donors. Findings of the study overall: Later analysis demonstrated an association between a missense DCLRE1C variant and TCR beta V- and J-gene trimming. An analysis done earlier found most TCR beta V segments productive about 87% or about 30% of the time.

This clone turned up a few times. Its antigen is currently unknown. Trimming removed 4 bases from V and 3 bases from J, with 14 bases in between. CDR1 is SGHRS, CDR2 YFSETQ, per germline. The length of the CDR3 is 15 residues. The PCR was carried out with 60 Vbeta primers and 13 Jbeta primers. Libraries were prepared by immunoSEQ multiplex PCR; TCRdb keeps only in-frame clonotypes and omits some of them. The sample shows approximately 180,000 clones, 60% to 80% of them seen only once. The clonotype originates from a middle-aged man in good health and CMV-seropositive. V and J are TRBV5-1 and TRBJ1-5; TRBD1 is a possible D gene (6 bases). The sample was PBMCs. CDR3 region: CASSVSTGYNQPQHF. The CDR3 DNA is TGCGCCAGCAGCGTATCGACAGGCTACAATCAGCCCCAGCATTTT.